These 8 T cell receptor beta chains were all obtained from the same sample, sequenced in a study of OX40 agonist ivuxolimab in advanced cancers. TCRdb's table, derived via immunoSEQ multiplex PCR, lists solely in-frame clones and lacks some. The sample carries 23,000 or so clones, about 88% recorded once. The sequenced sample was CD4+ or CD8+ T cells sorted from blood, obtained in a trial of the OX40 agonist ivuxolimab. The source of these receptors is an adult with an advanced solid tumor such as melanoma, head and neck, liver or kidney cancer.

Only one count was recorded for this clone. The gene calls are TRBV6-6 and TRBJ1-3; no definite D call. This CDR3 is 14 amino acids long. V gave up 2 bases and J gave up 4 bases, with 9 bases separating them. Germline CDR1 reads MNHNY; CDR2 reads SVGAGI (reference sequence). The CDR3 sequence is CASSYGTDGNTIYF. CDR3 nucleotide sequence: TGTGCCAGCAGTTACGGAACCGACGGAAACACCATATATTTT.

The chain's CDR3 is CASTAGRSYEQYF. The CDR3 nucleotides read TGTGCCAGTACCGCAGGGAGGTCCTACGAGCAGTACTTC. The chain carries TRBV19 and TRBJ2-7, with TRBD2 as a possible D gene (6 bases). The CDR3 totals 13 residues. Trimming cost V 7 bases and J 1 base, with 11 bases left between them. Per the germline V gene, CDR1 is LNHDA and CDR2 is SQIVND (reference sequence).

CDR3 in amino acids: CASSPGLQTNEKLFF. The CDR3 DNA reads TGTGCCAGCTCGCCTGGGTTGCAAACTAATGAAAAACTGTTTTTT. The genes are TRBV18 and TRBJ1-4; D is uncertain. V shed 6 bases and J shed 1 base, with 12 bases lying between them. There are 15 residues in the CDR3. The germline CDR1 and CDR2 sequences are KGHSH and LQKENI.

The rearrangement joins TRBV7-9 to TRBJ1-2; TRBD1 matches at 11 bases. The CDR3 runs to 14 residues. CDR1 is SEHNR and CDR2 is FQNEAQ in the germline V gene (reference sequence). The V segment lost 4 bases and the J segment 4 bases; nucleotides outside the gene matches: 2. The DNA for the CDR3 is TGTGCCAGCAGCTCCGGGACAGGGGGCTATGGCTACACCTTC. As protein: CASSSGTGGYGYTF.

This clone showed up just once. The chain employs TRBV6-5 and TRBJ2-7; possibly TRBD2 for D (6 bases). Germline assignment: CDR1 MNHEY and CDR2 SVGAGI. V was shortened by 6 bases and J by 3 bases, with 18 bases between the two germline ends. This CDR3 contains 15 residues. CDR3 region: CASSPRVAVFYEQYF. Here the CDR3 DNA reads TGTGCCAGCAGCCCCAGGGTAGCGGTTTTCTACGAGCAGTACTTC.

About this clone itself: This CDR3 is also generated by other DNA sequences in the sample. The gene calls are TRBV29-1 and TRBJ2-2; TRBD2 matches 9 bases. Trimming at V came to 4 bases and at J to 1 base, leaving 4 bases not matched to a gene. CDR1 and CDR2 from the germline V gene are SQVTM and ANQGSEA. The CDR3 is made up of 15 amino acids. The DNA of the CDR3 is TGCAGCGTTGGTCTAGCGGGGATGAACACCGGGGAGCTGTTTTTT. This encodes CSVGLAGMNTGELFF.

This chain links TRBV29-1 with TRBJ1-2; a weak D match, TRBD1 (5 bases). CDR1 and CDR2 (germline): SQVTM, ANQGSEA. CDR3 length: 12 amino acids. V was clipped by 7 bases and J by 3 bases, with 12 bases between them. The CDR3 bases are TGCAGCGGAGGGGACGGATACTATGGCTACACCTTC. As protein: CSGGDGYYGYTF.

V is TRBV19 and J is TRBJ2-7, with TRBD2 identical over 12 bases. The CDR3 contains 15 residues. V lost 5 bases and J lost 2; bases outside the gene matches: 4. The germline CDR1 and CDR2 sequences are LNHDA and SQIVND (reference sequence). Written as DNA, the CDR3 is TGTGCCAGTAGTCCACTAGCGGGAGGAACCTACGAGCAGTACTTC. Its translation is CASSPLAGGTYEQYF. The full variable domain, rest sourced from reference TRBV19 and TRBJ2-7, is DGGITQSPKYLFRKEGQNVTLSCEQNLNHDAMYWYRQDPGQGLRLIYYSQIVNDFQKGDIAEGYSVSREKKESFPLTVTSAQKNPTAFYLCASSPLAGGTYEQYFGPGTRLTVT.